The clone carrying this T cell receptor (beta chain) was seen a handful of times. Repertoires were generated with immunoSEQ multiplex PCR, while TCRdb's copy carries only in-frame clones and drops some. Of around 69,000 clones listed, over 75% are singletons. These data originate in a study of technical replicates of blood from several donors. Germline-derived CDR1 and CDR2 are SGHAT and FQNNGV. The ends lost 6 bases at V and 7 bases at J; junction bases unmatched: 11. This CDR3 has 15 amino acids. The sample comprised PBMCs. The chain links TRBV11-2 to TRBJ1-4; 7 bases fit TRBD1. The sequence came from a human donor in good health. Some clones in this sample may be carry-over from other donors' samples. In DNA, the CDR3 is TGTGCCAGCAGAGGAAACAGGGGCTGGGGTGAAAAACTGTTTTTT. Its translation: CASRGNRGWGEKLFF.